This is a list of T cell receptor beta chains from one sample in a study of CD8+CD57+ T cells in acquired aplastic anemia. TCRdb redid the calling of the reads with MiXCR, one entry per CDR3 protein. The data show around 220,000 distinct CDR3 sequences, less than 60% seen once. The specimen sequenced was sorted CD4+, CD8+, or CD8+CD57+ T cells (not recorded which) from PBMCs. The receptors originated from a human donor with aplastic anemia. CDR3s leave out the opening cysteine and the closing phenylalanine or tryptophan. Each record gives: clone size, CDR3 length, V gene, CDR3 protein. Clone size is not always given. Where it is, it says once, few, many or a class for expanded clones.

size: many
length: 13
V: TRBV12-3/TRBV12-4
CDR3: ASGQGYGLDTEAF

size: few
length: 12
V: TRBV6-1
CDR3: ASSAEGVRREAF

size: .
length: 16
V: TRBV7-9
CDR3: ASSPGQGRWANTGELF

size: .
length: 15
V: TRBV25-1
CDR3: ASSTVEKVTPVSPLH

size: .
length: 15
V: TRBV25-1
CDR3: ASSESRLGTGANVLT

size: .
length: 14
V: TRBV6-1
CDR3: ASSQAPGLGGYEQF

size: .
length: 12
V: TRBV7-9
CDR3: ASSFGTKGTEAF

size: .
length: 12
V: TRBV12-3/TRBV12-4
CDR3: ASSLRGVTDTQY

size: many
length: 13
V: TRBV19
CDR3: ASSRTSGDQETQY

size: many
length: 13
V: TRBV2
CDR3: ASRPGQGSYNEQF

size: .
length: 10
V: TRBV20-1
CDR3: SAAQGDTEAF

size: once
length: 12
V: TRBV13
CDR3: ASSFRQVGDTIY

size: many
length: 12
V: TRBV6-1
CDR3: ASRDRGRGQPQH

size: once
length: 12
V: TRBV5-1
CDR3: ASSGRDSLYGQY

size: many
length: 13
V: TRBV20-1
CDR3: SARDPGGATDTQY

size: many
length: 10
V: TRBV28
CDR3: ASSQINTEAF

size: .
length: 10
V: TRBV29-1
CDR3: SVADGEETQY

size: once
length: 12
V: TRBV20-1
CDR3: SAPRGDYNSPLH

size: .
length: 12
V: TRBV7-2
CDR3: ASSQVAGGDGYT

size: .
length: 8
V: TRBV2
CDR3: ASRFTEAF

size: .
length: 13
V: TRBV7-3
CDR3: ASSLAAGQDYEQY

size: many
length: 12
V: TRBV9
CDR3: ASSVAGQLNEQF